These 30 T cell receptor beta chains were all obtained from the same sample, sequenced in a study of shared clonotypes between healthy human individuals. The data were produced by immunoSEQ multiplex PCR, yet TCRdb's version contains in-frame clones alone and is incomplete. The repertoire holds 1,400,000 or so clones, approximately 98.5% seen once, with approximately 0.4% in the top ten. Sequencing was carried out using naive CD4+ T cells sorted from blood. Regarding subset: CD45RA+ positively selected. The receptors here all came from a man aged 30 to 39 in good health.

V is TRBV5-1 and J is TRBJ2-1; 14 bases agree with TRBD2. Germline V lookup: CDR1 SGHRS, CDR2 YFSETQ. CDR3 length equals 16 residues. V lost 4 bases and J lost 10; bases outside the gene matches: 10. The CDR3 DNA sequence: TGCGCCAGCAGCCCGTACGGGACTAGCGGGAGTTGGGAGCAGTTCTTC. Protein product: CASSPYGTSGSWEQFF.

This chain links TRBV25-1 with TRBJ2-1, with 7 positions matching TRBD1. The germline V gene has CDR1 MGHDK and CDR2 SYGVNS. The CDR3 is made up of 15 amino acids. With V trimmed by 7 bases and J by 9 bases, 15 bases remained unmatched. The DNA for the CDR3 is TGTGCCAGCATAGAAGGCAGGGGGTATGTAGGTGAGCAGTTCTTC. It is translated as CASIEGRGYVGEQFF.

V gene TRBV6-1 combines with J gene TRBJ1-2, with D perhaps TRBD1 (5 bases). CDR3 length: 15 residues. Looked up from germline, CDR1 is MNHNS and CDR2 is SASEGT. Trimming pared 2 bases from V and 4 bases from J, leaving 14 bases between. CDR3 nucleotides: TGTGCCAGCAGTGAATTCGGTGGGGCCGGCTATGGCTACACCTTC. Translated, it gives CASSEFGGAGYGYTF.

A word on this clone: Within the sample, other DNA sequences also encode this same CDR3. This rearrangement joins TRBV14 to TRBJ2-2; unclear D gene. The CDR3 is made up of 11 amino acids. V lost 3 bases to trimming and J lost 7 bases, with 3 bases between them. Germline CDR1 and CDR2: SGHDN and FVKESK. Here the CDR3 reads CASSHSGELFF. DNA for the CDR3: TGTGCCAGCAGCCATAGCGGGGAGCTGTTTTTT.

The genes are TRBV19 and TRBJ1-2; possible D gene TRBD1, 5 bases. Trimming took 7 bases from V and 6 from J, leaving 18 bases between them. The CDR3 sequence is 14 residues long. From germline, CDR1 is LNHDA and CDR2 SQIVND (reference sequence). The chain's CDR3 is CASIWRAGSNGYTF. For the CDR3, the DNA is TGTGCCAGTATTTGGCGGGCAGGGAGCAATGGCTACACCTTC. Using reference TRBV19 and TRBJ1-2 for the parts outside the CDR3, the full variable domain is DGGITQSPKYLFRKEGQNVTLSCEQNLNHDAMYWYRQDPGQGLRLIYYSQIVNDFQKGDIAEGYSVSREKKESFPLTVTSAQKNPTAFYLCASIWRAGSNGYTFGSGTRLTVV.

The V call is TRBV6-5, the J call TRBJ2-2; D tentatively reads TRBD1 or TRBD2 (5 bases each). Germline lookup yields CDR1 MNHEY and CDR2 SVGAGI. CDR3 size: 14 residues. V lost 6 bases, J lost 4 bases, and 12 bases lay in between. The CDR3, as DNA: TGTGCCAGCAGGGGACCCGGCGCCACCGGGGAGCTGTTTTTT. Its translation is CASRGPGATGELFF.

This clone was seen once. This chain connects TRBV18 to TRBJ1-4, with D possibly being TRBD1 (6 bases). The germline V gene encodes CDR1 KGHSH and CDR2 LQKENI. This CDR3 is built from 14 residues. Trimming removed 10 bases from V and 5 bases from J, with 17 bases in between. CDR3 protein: CATTAGHLNEKLFF. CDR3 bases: TGTGCCACTACTGCGGGACACTTAAATGAAAAACTGTTTTTT.

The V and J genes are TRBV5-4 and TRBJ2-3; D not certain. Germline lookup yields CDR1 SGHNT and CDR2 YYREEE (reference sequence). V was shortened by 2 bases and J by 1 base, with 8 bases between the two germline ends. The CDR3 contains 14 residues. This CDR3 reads CASSLSDGTDTQYF. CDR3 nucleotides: TGTGCCAGCAGCTTATCGGACGGCACAGATACGCAGTATTTT.

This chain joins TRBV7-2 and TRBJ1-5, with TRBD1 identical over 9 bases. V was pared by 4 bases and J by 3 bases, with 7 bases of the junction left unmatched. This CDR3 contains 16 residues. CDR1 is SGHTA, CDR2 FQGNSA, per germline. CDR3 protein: CASSSPGQGYNQPQHF. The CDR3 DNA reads TGTGCCAGCAGCTCACCCGGACAGGGGTACAATCAGCCCCAGCATTTT.

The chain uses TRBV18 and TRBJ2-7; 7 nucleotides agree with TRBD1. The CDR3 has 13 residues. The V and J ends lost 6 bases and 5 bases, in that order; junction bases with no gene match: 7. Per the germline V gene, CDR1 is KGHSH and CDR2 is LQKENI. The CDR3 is CASSAKGANEQYF. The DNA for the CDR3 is TGTGCCAGCTCGGCGAAGGGGGCCAACGAGCAGTACTTC.

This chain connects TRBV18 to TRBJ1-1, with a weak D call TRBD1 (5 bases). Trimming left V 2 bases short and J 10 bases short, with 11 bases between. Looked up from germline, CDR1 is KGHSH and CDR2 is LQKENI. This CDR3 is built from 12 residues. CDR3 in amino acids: CASSPTGDGAFF. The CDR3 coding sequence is TGTGCCAGCTCACCAACAGGAGACGGAGCTTTCTTT.

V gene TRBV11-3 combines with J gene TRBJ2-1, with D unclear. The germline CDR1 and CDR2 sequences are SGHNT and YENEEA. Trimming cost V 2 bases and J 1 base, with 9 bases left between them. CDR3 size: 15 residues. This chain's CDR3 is CASSLKGNSYNEQFF. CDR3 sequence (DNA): TGTGCCAGCAGCTTAAAAGGGAATTCCTACAATGAGCAGTTCTTC.

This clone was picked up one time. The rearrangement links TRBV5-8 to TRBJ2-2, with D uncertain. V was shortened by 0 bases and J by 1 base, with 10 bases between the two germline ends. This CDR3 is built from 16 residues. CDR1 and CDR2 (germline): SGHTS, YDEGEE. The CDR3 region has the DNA TGTGCCAGCAGCTTGGGGTTAGCCTTGAACACCGGGGAGCTGTTTTTT. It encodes CASSLGLALNTGELFF.

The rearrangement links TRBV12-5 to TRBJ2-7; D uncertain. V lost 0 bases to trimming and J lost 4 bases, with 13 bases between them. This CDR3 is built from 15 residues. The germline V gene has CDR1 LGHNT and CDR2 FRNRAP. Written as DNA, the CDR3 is TGTGCTAGTGGTTTGGTAGATATCCCGAGGTACGAGCAGTACTTC. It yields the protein CASGLVDIPRYEQYF.

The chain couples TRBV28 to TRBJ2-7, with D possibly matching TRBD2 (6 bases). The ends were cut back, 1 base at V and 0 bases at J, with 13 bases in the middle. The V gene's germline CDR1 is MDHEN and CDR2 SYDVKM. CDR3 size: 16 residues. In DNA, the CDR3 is TGTGCCAGCAGTTTATTGGGCGGGATGAGCTCCTACGAGCAGTACTTC. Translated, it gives CASSLLGGMSSYEQYF. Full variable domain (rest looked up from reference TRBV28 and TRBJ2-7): DVKVTQSSRYLVKRTGEKVFLECVQDMDHENMFWYRQDPGLGLRLIYFSYDVKMKEKGDIPEGYSVSREKKERFSLILESASTNQTSMYLCASSLLGGMSSYEQYFGPGTRLTVT.

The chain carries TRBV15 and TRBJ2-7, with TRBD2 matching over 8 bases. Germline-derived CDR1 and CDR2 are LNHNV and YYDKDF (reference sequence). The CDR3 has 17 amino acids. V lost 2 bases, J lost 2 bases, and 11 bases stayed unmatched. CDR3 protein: CATSRIKTSDAPYEQYF. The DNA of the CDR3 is TGTGCCACCAGCAGAATCAAGACTAGCGATGCACCCTACGAGCAGTACTTC. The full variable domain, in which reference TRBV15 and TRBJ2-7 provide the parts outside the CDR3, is DAMVIQNPRYQVTQFGKPVTLSCSQTLNHNVMYWYQQKSSQAPKLLFHYYDKDFNNEADTPDNFQSRRPNTSFCFLDIRSPGLGDTAMYLCATSRIKTSDAPYEQYFGPGTRLTVT.

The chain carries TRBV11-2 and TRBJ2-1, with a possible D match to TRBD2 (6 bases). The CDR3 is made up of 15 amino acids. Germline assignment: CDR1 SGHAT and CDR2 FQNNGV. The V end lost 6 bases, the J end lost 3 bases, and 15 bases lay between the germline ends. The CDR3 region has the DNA TGTGCCAGCAGTCCAATAGCGGAGGGCTACAATGAGCAGTTCTTC. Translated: CASSPIAEGYNEQFF.

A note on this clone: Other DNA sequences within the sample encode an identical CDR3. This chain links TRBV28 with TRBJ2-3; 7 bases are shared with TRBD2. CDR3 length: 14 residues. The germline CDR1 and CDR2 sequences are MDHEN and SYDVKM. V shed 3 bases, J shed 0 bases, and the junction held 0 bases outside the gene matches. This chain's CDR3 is CASSFSGSTDTQYF. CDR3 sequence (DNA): TGTGCCAGCAGTTTTAGCGGGAGCACAGATACGCAGTATTTT.

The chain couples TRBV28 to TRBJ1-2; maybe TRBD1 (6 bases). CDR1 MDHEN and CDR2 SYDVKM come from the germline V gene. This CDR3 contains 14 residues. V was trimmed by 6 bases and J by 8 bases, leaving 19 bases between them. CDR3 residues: CASRTSGTPGGYTF. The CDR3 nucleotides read TGTGCCAGCAGAACTTCCGGGACACCGGGGGGCTACACCTTC.

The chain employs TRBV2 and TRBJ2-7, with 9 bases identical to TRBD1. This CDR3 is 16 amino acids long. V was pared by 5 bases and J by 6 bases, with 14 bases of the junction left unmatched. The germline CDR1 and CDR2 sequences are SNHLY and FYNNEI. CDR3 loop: CASSPPGQGTGGEQYF. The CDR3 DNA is TGTGCCAGCAGTCCCCCGGGACAGGGAACCGGAGGCGAGCAGTACTTC.

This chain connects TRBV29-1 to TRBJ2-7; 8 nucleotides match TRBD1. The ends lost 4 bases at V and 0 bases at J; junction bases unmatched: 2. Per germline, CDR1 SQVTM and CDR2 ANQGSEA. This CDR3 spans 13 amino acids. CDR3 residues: CSVGRGLSYEQYF. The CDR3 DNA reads TGCAGCGTTGGCAGGGGGCTCTCCTACGAGCAGTACTTC.

CDR3 sequence reads: CASSQTRDRGPGYTF. In DNA, the CDR3 is TGTGCCAGCAGTCAGACCCGGGACAGGGGGCCCGGCTACACCTTC. J is TRBJ1-2 and V is TRBV6-5; 12 bases match TRBD1. This CDR3 contains 15 residues. Germline CDR1 MNHEY, CDR2 SVGAGI. The junction had 9 bases not matched to a gene; V was cut back by 5 bases and J by 8 bases.

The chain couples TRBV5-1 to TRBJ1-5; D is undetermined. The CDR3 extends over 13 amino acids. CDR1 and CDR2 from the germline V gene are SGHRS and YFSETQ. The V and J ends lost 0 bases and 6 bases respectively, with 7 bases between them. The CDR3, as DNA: TGCGCCAGCAGCTTGGATTTAGGTCAGCCCCAGCATTTT. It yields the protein CASSLDLGQPQHF.

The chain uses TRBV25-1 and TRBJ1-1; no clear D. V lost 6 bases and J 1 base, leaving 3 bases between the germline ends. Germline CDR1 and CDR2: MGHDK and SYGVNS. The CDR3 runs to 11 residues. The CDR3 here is CASRKNTEAFF. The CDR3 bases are TGTGCCAGCAGAAAGAACACTGAAGCTTTCTTT.

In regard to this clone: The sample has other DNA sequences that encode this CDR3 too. The CDR3 coding sequence is TGCAGTGCTAGGCTTGGAAATACGCAGTATTTT. Amino acid sequence: CSARLGNTQYF. The genes are TRBV20-1 and TRBJ2-3; no reliable D call. V dropped 3 bases and J dropped 7 bases, with 8 bases sitting between them. The CDR3 is made up of 11 amino acids. Per the germline V gene, CDR1 is DFQATT and CDR2 is SNEGSKA (reference sequence).

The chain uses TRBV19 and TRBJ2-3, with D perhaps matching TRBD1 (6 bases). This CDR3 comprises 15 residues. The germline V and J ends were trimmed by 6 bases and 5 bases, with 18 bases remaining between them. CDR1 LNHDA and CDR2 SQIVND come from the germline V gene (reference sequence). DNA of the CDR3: TGTGCCAGTAGGACCTCCTTGGGGGCCAAAGATACGCAGTATTTT. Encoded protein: CASRTSLGAKDTQYF.

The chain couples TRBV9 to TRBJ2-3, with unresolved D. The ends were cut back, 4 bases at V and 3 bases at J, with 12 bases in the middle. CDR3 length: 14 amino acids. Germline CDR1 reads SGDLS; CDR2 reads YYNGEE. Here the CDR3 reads CASSSPVRTDTQYF. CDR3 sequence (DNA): TGTGCCAGCAGCTCACCGGTCAGGACAGATACGCAGTATTTT.

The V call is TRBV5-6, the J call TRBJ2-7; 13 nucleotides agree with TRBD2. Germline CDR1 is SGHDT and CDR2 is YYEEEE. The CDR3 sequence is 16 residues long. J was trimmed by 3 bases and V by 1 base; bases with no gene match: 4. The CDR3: CASSLRTSGRDYEQYF. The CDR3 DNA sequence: TGTGCCAGCAGCTTGAGGACTAGCGGGAGAGACTACGAGCAGTACTTC.

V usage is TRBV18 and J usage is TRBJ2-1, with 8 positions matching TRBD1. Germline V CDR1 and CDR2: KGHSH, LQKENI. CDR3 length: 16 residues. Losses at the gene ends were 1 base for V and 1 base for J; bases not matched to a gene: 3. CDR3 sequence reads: CASSPLNRGSYNEQFF. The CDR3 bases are TGTGCCAGCTCACCACTTAACAGGGGGTCCTACAATGAGCAGTTCTTC.

Written as DNA, the CDR3 is TGTGCCAGCAGCGTAAGGCGACAGGGGGCGCAGTATTTT. Encoded protein: CASSVRRQGAQYF. The chain couples TRBV9 to TRBJ2-3; 9 bases are a match to TRBD1. V was clipped by 1 base and J by 10 bases; unmatched bases: 4. Germline CDR1 and CDR2: SGDLS and YYNGEE. This CDR3 spans 13 amino acids.